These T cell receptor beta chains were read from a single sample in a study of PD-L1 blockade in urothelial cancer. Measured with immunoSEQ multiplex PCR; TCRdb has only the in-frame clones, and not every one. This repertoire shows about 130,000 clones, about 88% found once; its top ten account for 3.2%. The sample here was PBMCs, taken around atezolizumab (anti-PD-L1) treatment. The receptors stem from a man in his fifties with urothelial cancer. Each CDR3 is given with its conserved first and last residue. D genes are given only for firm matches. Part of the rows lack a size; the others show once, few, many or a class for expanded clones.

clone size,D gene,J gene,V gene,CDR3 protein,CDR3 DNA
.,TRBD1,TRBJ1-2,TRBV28,CAGRDSQNYGYTF,TGTGCCGGCCGGGACAGTCAAAACTATGGCTACACCTTC
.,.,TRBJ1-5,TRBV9,CASSAGGGLNQPQHF,TGTGCCAGCAGCGCCGGAGGAGGGTTAAATCAGCCCCAGCATTTT
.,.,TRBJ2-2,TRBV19,CASREDSLNTGELFF,TGTGCCAGTAGAGAGGACAGCCTAAACACCGGGGAGCTGTTTTTT
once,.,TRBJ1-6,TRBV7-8,CASSLTQGNNSPLHF,TGTGCCAGCAGCTTAACGCAGGGAAATAATTCACCCCTCCACTTT
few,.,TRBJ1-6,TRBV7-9,CASSFITGSTGSPLHF,TGTGCCAGCAGCTTTATCACAGGGTCGACTGGTTCACCCCTCCACTTT
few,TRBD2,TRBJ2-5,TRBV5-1,CASSLSTSGQETQYF,TGCGCCAGCAGCTTGAGTACTAGCGGACAAGAGACCCAGTACTTC
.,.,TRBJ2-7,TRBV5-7,CASAPTGGSPSSYEQYF,TGTGCCAGCGCTCCCACCGGCGGCAGTCCCAGCTCCTACGAGCAGTACTTC
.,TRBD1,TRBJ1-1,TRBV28,CASSSGQGAFDNEAFF,TGTGCCAGCAGTTCGGGACAGGGGGCGTTTGACAATGAAGCTTTCTTT
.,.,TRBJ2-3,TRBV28,CASSPRGPDTQYF,TGTGCCAGCAGCCCCCGAGGGCCAGATACGCAGTATTTT
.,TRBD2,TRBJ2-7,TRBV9,CASSVGSSGSGSSYEQYF,TGTGCCAGCAGCGTAGGGTCCAGCGGGAGCGGAAGCTCCTACGAGCAGTACTTC
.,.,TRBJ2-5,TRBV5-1,CASSPPEGGQETQYF,TGCGCCAGCAGCCCGCCCGAAGGCGGTCAAGAGACCCAGTACTTC
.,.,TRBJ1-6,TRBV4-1,CASGQGSYNSPLHF,TGCGCCAGCGGTCAGGGTTCCTATAATTCACCCCTCCACTTT
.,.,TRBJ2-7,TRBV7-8,CASSPKRDSPYEQYF,TGTGCCAGCAGCCCGAAACGGGACTCCCCCTACGAGCAGTACTTC
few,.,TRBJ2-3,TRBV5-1,CASSSVSTDTQYF,TGCGCCAGCAGCTCCGTAAGCACAGATACGCAGTATTTT
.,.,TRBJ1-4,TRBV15,CATREGGAWEKLFF,TGTGCCACCAGGGAGGGGGGGGCGTGGGAAAAACTGTTTTTT
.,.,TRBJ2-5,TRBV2,CASIERSTEAQYF,TGTGCCAGCATTGAGCGGAGCACGGAGGCCCAGTACTTC
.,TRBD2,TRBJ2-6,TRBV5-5,CASSSLVPSGLHSGANVLTF,TGTGCCAGCAGCTCCCTAGTTCCTAGCGGGCTTCACTCTGGGGCCAACGTCCTGACTTTC
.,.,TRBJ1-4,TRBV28,CASSFSPSKKLFF,TGTGCCAGCAGTTTTAGCCCAAGCAAAAAACTGTTTTTT
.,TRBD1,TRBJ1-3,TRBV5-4,CASSGRTGDYGNTIYF,TGTGCCAGCAGCGGGAGGACAGGGGATTATGGAAACACCATATATTTT
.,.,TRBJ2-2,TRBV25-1,CASSPSQVGELFF,TGTGCCAGCAGCCCCTCTCAGGTCGGGGAGCTGTTTTTT
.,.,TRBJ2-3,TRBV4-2,CASRQGGGSTDTQYF,TGTGCCAGCAGGCAAGGGGGAGGGAGCACAGATACGCAGTATTTT
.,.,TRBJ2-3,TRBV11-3,CASSLDNTDTQYF,TGTGCCAGCAGCTTAGATAACACAGATACGCAGTATTTT
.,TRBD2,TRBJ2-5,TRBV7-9,CASSLWAGTSGRKTQYF,TGTGCCAGCAGCTTATGGGCCGGGACTAGCGGGAGAAAGACCCAGTACTTC
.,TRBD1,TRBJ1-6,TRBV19,CASSFDRGNSPLHF,TGTGCCAGTTCTTTCGACAGGGGTAATTCACCCCTCCACTTT